This is a list of T cell receptor beta chains from one sample in a study of type 1 and type 2 diabetes patients. TCRdb re-derived calls from the multiplex PCR reads in MiXCR, one entry per CDR3 protein. This table has a few hundred thousand distinct CDR3 sequences, around 47% appearing once. The specimen sequenced was peripheral blood mononuclear cells (PBMCs). These receptors were taken from a man between 18 and 35 years old with type 2 diabetes. Each CDR3 is given with its conserved first and last residue. D genes are given only for firm matches. Clone size is stated in some rows and not others, as once, few, many or a class when expanded.

>-|TRBJ1-4|TRBV20-1|-
CSARGVEKLLF
TGCAGTGCTAGAGGGGTCGAAAAACTGCTTTTT
>-|TRBJ1-1|TRBV28|-
CASSLGAANTEAFF
TGTGCCAGCAGTTTAGGCGCAGCTAACACTGAAGCTTTCTTT
>-|TRBJ2-7|TRBV30|TRBD1
CATSDPGQAHYEQYF
TGTGCCACCAGTGATCCTGGACAGGCTCACTACGAGCAGTACTTC
>-|TRBJ1-2|TRBV7-6|-
CASSLEVAGNYGYTF
TGTGCCAGCAGCTTAGAAGTGGCGGGAAACTATGGCTACACCTTC
>many|TRBJ2-5|TRBV14|-
CASSQELEQETQYF
TGTGCCAGCAGCCAAGAGCTCGAACAAGAGACCCAGTACTTC
>once|TRBJ1-2|TRBV12-3/TRBV12-4|-
CASSFQATSGGYTF
TGTGCCAGCAGTTTCCAGGCGACCAGTGGTGGCTACACCTTC
>-|TRBJ2-7|TRBV12-3/TRBV12-4|TRBD1
CASSPGTGVGEQYF
TGTGCCAGCAGTCCCGGGACAGGGGTGGGAGAGCAGTACTTC
>-|TRBJ1-1|TRBV7-2|TRBD1
CASSGQVGYRAFF
TGTGCCAGCAGCGGACAGGTGGGGTATAGAGCTTTCTTT
>many|TRBJ1-1|TRBV10-2|-
CASSEGGENTEAFF
TGCGCCAGCAGTGAGGGGGGGGAGAACACTGAAGCTTTCTTT
>-|TRBJ2-7|TRBV5-1|-
CASSLGQEGYEQYF
TGCGCCAGCAGCTTGGGGCAGGAAGGCTACGAGCAGTACTTC
>-|TRBJ2-7|TRBV2|-
CASSEYGVLGVHEQYF
TGTGCCAGCAGTGAGTATGGGGTCCTCGGGGTCCACGAGCAGTACTTC
>few|TRBJ2-1|TRBV12-3/TRBV12-4|-
CASSSPPLSHEQFF
TGTGCCAGCAGTTCCCCCCCCCTTAGCCATGAGCAGTTCTTC
>-|TRBJ2-7|TRBV19|-
CASSIDLGELYEQYF
TGTGCCAGTAGTATAGATCTCGGGGAGCTCTACGAGCAGTACTTC
>many|TRBJ1-1|TRBV10-1|-
CASSPDTTNTEAFF
TGCGCCAGCAGCCCGGACACTACGAACACTGAAGCTTTCTTT